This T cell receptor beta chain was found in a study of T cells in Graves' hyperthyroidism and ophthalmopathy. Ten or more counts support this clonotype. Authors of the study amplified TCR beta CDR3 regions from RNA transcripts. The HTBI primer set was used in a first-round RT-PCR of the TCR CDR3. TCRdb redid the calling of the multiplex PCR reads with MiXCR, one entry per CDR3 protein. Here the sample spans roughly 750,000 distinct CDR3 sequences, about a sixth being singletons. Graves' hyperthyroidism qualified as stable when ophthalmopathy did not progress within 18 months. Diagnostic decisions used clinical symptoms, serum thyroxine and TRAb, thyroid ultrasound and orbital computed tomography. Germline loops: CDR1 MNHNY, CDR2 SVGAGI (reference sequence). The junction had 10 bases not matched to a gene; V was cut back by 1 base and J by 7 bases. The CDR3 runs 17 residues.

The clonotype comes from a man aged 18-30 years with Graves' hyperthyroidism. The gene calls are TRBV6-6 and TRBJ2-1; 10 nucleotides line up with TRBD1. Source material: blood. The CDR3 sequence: CASSYLPGTGEENEQFF. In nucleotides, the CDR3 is TGTGCCAGCAGTTACTTACCCGGGACAGGGGAGGAGAATGAGCAGTTCTTC.